The sequence of this T cell receptor (beta chain) was determined in a study of blood T cell repertoires in COVID-19. Study background: The United States, Italy and Spain were the sources of the acute and convalescent COVID-19 samples.

The CDR3 is made up of 13 amino acids. V was shortened by 5 bases and J by 2 bases, with 9 bases between the two germline ends. Germline CDR1 LNHDA, CDR2 SQIVND (reference sequence). Using immunoSEQ multiplex PCR, the repertoire was profiled, and TCRdb retains in-frame clones only, with some absent. The sample carries about 49,000 clones, roughly 90% recorded once. The sample taken for sequencing was peripheral blood. The clonotype comes from an elderly man with acute or convalescent COVID-19. The chain combines TRBV19 with TRBJ2-5; a possible D gene is TRBD2 (6 bases). CDR3 amino acids: CASSGTLQETQYF. CDR3 bases: TGTGCCAGTAGTGGGACTCTACAAGAGACCCAGTACTTC.